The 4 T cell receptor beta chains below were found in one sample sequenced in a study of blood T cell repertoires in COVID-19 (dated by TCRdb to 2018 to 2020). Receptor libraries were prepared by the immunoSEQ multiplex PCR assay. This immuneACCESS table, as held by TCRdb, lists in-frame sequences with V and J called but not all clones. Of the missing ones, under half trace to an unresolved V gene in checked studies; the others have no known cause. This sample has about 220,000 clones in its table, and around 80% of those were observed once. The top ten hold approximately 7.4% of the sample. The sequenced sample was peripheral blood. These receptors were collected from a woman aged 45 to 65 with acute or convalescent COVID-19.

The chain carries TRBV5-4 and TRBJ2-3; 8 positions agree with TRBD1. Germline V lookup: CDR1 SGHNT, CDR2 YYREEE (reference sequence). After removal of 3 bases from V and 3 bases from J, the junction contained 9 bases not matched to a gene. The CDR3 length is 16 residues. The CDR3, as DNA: TGTGCCAGCAGCTCCCCTAGGACAGGGATAACAGATACGCAGTATTTT. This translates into CASSSPRTGITDTQYF. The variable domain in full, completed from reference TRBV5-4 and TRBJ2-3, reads ETGVTQSPTHLIKTRGQQVTLRCSSQSGHNTVSWYQQALGQGPQFIFQYYREEENGRGNFPPRFSGLQFPNYSSELNVNALELDDSALYLCASSSPRTGITDTQYFGPGTRLTVL.

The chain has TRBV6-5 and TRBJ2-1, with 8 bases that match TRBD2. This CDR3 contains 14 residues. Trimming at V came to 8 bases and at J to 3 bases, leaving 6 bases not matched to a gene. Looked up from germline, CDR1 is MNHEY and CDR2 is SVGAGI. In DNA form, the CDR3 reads TGTGCCAGCTACGGTAGCGGGATCTACAATGAGCAGTTCTTC. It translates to CASYGSGIYNEQFF.

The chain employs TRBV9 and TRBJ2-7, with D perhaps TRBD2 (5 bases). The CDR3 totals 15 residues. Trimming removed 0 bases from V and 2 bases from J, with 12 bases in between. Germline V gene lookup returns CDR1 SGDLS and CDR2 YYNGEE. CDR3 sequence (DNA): TGTGCCAGCAGCGTAGGGCCCCGAGGGACCTACGAGCAGTACTTC. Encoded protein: CASSVGPRGTYEQYF. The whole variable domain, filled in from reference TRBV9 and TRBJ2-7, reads DSGVTQTPKHLITATGQRVTLRCSPRSGDLSVYWYQQSLDQGLQFLIQYYNGEERAKGNILERFSAQQFPDLHSELNLSSLELGDSALYFCASSVGPRGTYEQYFGPGTRLTVT.

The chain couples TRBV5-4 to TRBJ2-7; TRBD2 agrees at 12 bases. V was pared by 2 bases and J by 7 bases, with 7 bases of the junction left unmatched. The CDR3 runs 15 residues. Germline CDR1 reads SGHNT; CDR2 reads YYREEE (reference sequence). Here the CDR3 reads CASSFLAGGSREQYF. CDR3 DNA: TGTGCCAGCAGCTTCCTAGCGGGAGGGTCGAGGGAGCAGTACTTC.